This T cell receptor beta chain is drawn from a study of blood T cell repertoires in COVID-19. Across the whole study: T cells, B-cell-depleted T cells, or PBMCs supplied cDNA or gDNA.

This clone was seen once. Using immunoSEQ multiplex PCR, the repertoire was profiled, and TCRdb retains in-frame clones only, with some absent. Of about 30,000 clones listed, roughly nine tenths were seen once; the top ten hold nearly 10%. The ends lost 4 bases at V and 2 bases at J; junction bases unmatched: 10. Germline loops: CDR1 SEHNR, CDR2 FQNEAQ (reference sequence). The CDR3 is 16 amino acids. The chain links TRBV7-9 to TRBJ2-7; 8 positions agree with TRBD2. Material: peripheral blood. This clonotype was sampled from a human donor with active COVID-19. The donor label of this sample is uncertain. CDR3 bases: TGTGCCAGCAGCTCAAGCGGGAGAGGCCAAACCTACGAGCAGTACTTC. Protein product: CASSSSGRGQTYEQYF.